This paragraph covers one T cell receptor beta chain sequence. Assay used: immunoSEQ multiplex PCR; TCRdb lists only in-frame clones, some missing. The sample includes under 100,000 clones, about 76% of them seen just once. The data originate from a study of blood T cell repertoires in COVID-19. Study details: From the United States, Italy and Spain came samples of acute and convalescent COVID-19.

This clonotype originated in a woman at least 80 years old with active or convalescent COVID-19. Input material: peripheral blood.

CDR3 amino acids: CAISPSGGAYNEQFF. CDR3 nucleotide sequence: TGTGCCATCAGTCCTAGCGGGGGGGCGTACAATGAGCAGTTCTTC. The chain couples TRBV10-3 to TRBJ2-1; 12 nucleotides align to TRBD2. Germline trimming cut 5 bases from V and 4 bases from J; bases unmatched to any gene: 3. This CDR3 has 15 amino acids. Looked up from germline, CDR1 is ENHRY and CDR2 is SYGVKD.